The clone carrying this TCR beta chain occurred a few times. The germline gives CDR1 LGHNA, CDR2 YNFKEQ. V dropped 2 bases and J dropped 8 bases, with 7 bases sitting between them. The CDR3 is 12 amino acids. This sample is drawn from a study of response to subunit inactivated influenza vaccine. TCRdb analysed the RT-PCR reads with MiXCR anew, one entry per CDR3 protein. The sample gives around 850,000 distinct CDR3 sequences, around 20% of which show up once; roughly 11% is in the top ten. V and J are TRBV4-2 and TRBJ2-1; D unresolved. The TCR originated in a man aged 45-65 years who received an inactivated influenza vaccine. The material was PBMCs from blood, obtained less than 6 days after vaccination. CDR3 in DNA: TGTGCCAGCAGCCAACTAGTTCATGAGCAGTTCTTC. Protein product: CASSQLVHEQFF.